A selection of T cell receptor beta chains follows, all from one sample in a study of vaccination and CD4 T cells after COVID-19. No antigen is known for these receptors. TCRdb re-analysed the PCR reads in MiXCR, keeping a single row per CDR3 protein. The sample has some 10,000 distinct CDR3 sequences, roughly 56% seen once; the top ten hold about 7.7%. The sample comprised CD4+ T cells from blood, cultured in vitro. These receptors were obtained from a human donor who had recovered from COVID-19. Each CDR3 is given with its conserved first and last residue. A D gene is named only where the DNA matches it firmly. Not all rows give a size; the values are once, few, many and, for expanded clones, a class.

clone size,J gene,D gene,CDR3 length,V gene,CDR3 protein,CDR3 DNA
.,TRBJ2-1,.,13,TRBV21-1,CASSEQGSHEQFF,TGTGCCAGCAGCGAGCAGGGTTCCCATGAGCAGTTCTTC
few,TRBJ1-5,.,13,TRBV7-2,CASSLERGQPQHF,TGTGCCAGCAGCTTAGAGAGGGGCCAGCCCCAGCATTTT
.,TRBJ1-2,.,14,TRBV12-3/TRBV12-4,CASSPHRTHYGYTF,TGTGCCAGCAGCCCCCATCGGACTCACTATGGCTACACCTTC
.,TRBJ1-1,TRBD1,16,TRBV12-3/TRBV12-4,CASSIATGGGNTEAFF,TGTGCCAGCAGCATAGCGACAGGGGGTGGGAACACTGAAGCTTTCTTT
.,TRBJ2-1,.,15,TRBV11-3,CASSLGRSSYNEQFF,TGTGCCAGCAGCTTAGGGCGGAGCTCCTACAATGAGCAGTTCTTC
.,TRBJ1-3,.,16,TRBV20-1,CSASYSAGRSGNTIYF,TGCAGTGCTAGTTATTCAGCGGGACGTTCTGGAAACACCATATATTTT
.,TRBJ1-6,.,13,TRBV12-5,CASGLSLNSPLHF,TGTGCTAGTGGTTTGAGCCTGAATTCACCCCTCCACTTT
.,TRBJ2-1,.,14,TRBV7-2,CASSFILGVDEQFF,TGTGCCAGCAGCTTTATCCTCGGGGTGGATGAGCAGTTCTTC
.,TRBJ2-3,.,11,TRBV29-1,CSVSRTDTQYF,TGCAGCGTTTCCCGAACAGATACGCAGTATTTT
.,TRBJ2-1,TRBD2,20,TRBV19,CASSIALLAGTWSSYNEQFF,TGTGCCAGTAGTATAGCCCTGCTAGCGGGAACCTGGAGCTCCTACAATGAGCAGTTCTTC
medium-sized,TRBJ1-2,.,9,TRBV7-9,CASSLGNTF,TGTGCCAGCAGCTTAGGGAACACCTTC
few,TRBJ1-2,.,15,TRBV4-3,CASSQDLFEGRGYTF,TGCGCCAGCAGCCAAGATTTGTTCGAGGGGCGTGGCTACACCTTC
.,TRBJ2-7,.,15,TRBV7-2,CASSALLGFSYEQYF,TGTGCCAGCAGCGCTTTGCTTGGCTTCTCCTACGAGCAGTACTTC
.,TRBJ2-5,.,13,TRBV4-1,CASSRGQQETQYF,TGCGCCAGCAGCCGAGGACAACAAGAGACCCAGTACTTC
.,TRBJ2-7,.,13,TRBV11-2,CASKSNRGYEQYF,TGTGCCAGCAAATCAAATAGGGGCTACGAGCAGTACTTC
.,TRBJ2-5,.,14,TRBV20-1,CSAMSSLYQETQYF,TGCAGTGCTATGTCTAGCCTGTACCAAGAGACCCAGTACTTC
few,TRBJ1-5,.,14,TRBV19,CASSIEHFNQPQHF,TGTGCCAGTAGTATCGAACACTTCAATCAGCCCCAGCATTTT
.,TRBJ1-2,.,14,TRBV6-1,CASSALDSRYGYTF,TGTGCCAGCAGTGCGCTGGACAGTCGATATGGCTACACCTTC
few,TRBJ2-3,TRBD2,15,TRBV2,CASASSGIGTDTQYF,TGTGCCAGCGCCTCTAGCGGGATTGGCACAGATACGCAGTATTTT
.,TRBJ2-1,TRBD2,14,TRBV11-2,CASSSSGGANEQFF,TGTGCCAGCAGCTCTAGCGGGGGGGCCAATGAGCAGTTCTTC
.,TRBJ1-2,TRBD1,12,TRBV29-1,CSARDRGFGYTF,TGCAGCGCCCGGGACAGGGGTTTTGGCTACACCTTC
.,TRBJ1-2,.,12,TRBV2,CASSTENYGYTF,TGTGCCAGCAGTACAGAGAACTATGGCTACACCTTC
.,TRBJ1-1,TRBD1,15,TRBV20-1,CSARRDRGTVTEAFF,TGCAGTGCTAGGCGGGACAGGGGAACCGTCACTGAAGCTTTCTTT
.,TRBJ1-5,.,14,TRBV6-1,CASGAGRGNQPQHF,TGTGCCAGCGGTGCGGGACGGGGCAATCAGCCCCAGCATTTT
.,TRBJ2-5,TRBD1,14,TRBV6-1,CASSNDRGLETQYF,TGTGCCAGCAGTAACGACAGGGGATTGGAGACCCAGTACTTC
.,TRBJ1-3,.,14,TRBV25-1,CASSPLTSGNTIYF,TGTGCCAGCAGTCCTCTGACCTCTGGAAACACCATATATTTT
.,TRBJ1-3,TRBD1,15,TRBV6-1,CASSPTGVGGNTIYF,TGTGCCAGCAGCCCAACAGGGGTTGGTGGAAACACCATATATTTT
.,TRBJ2-5,TRBD2,16,TRBV7-2,CASSQGSGALQETQYF,TGTGCCAGCAGCCAGGGAAGCGGGGCCCTACAAGAGACCCAGTACTTC
.,TRBJ1-1,.,16,TRBV5-4,CASSLALGGPAGEAFF,TGTGCCAGCAGCTTGGCCTTGGGAGGGCCTGCCGGCGAAGCTTTCTTT
.,TRBJ1-3,.,16,TRBV4-1,CASSQEASFSGNTIYF,TGCGCCAGCAGCCAAGAGGCCAGTTTCTCTGGAAACACCATATATTTT
.,TRBJ2-3,.,14,TRBV18,CASSRTTRTDTQYF,TGTGCCAGCTCACGGACAACTCGCACAGATACGCAGTATTTT
.,TRBJ2-7,TRBD2,14,TRBV20-1,CSALSGRHSYEQYF,TGCAGTGCGCTGAGCGGGAGACACTCCTACGAGCAGTACTTC
.,TRBJ1-1,TRBD1,15,TRBV7-2,CASRTRTGGRTEAFF,TGTGCCAGCAGGACCCGGACAGGGGGACGGACTGAAGCTTTCTTT
.,TRBJ2-1,TRBD1,16,TRBV6-1,CASRGTGGSSYNEQFF,TGTGCCAGCAGAGGTACAGGGGGTAGTTCCTACAATGAGCAGTTCTTC
.,TRBJ2-1,.,13,TRBV20-1,CSAGKGGWGEQFF,TGCAGTGCTGGGAAGGGAGGCTGGGGTGAGCAGTTCTTC
.,TRBJ1-1,.,17,TRBV20-1,CSARDQRAGAMNTEAFF,TGCAGTGCTAGAGATCAGAGGGCAGGGGCCATGAACACTGAAGCTTTCTTT
.,TRBJ1-1,.,15,TRBV30,CAWNSKGVLNTEAFF,TGTGCCTGGAATAGTAAGGGGGTCCTGAACACTGAAGCTTTCTTT
few,TRBJ2-7,TRBD2,13,TRBV7-3,CASSLTSETSKYF,TGTGCCAGCAGCTTAACTTCCGAGACTAGCAAGTACTTC
medium-sized,TRBJ2-5,.,13,TRBV7-8,CASSSLLGETQYF,TGTGCCAGCAGCTCCCTTTTAGGAGAGACCCAGTACTTC
few,TRBJ1-2,TRBD1,14,TRBV2,CASSEDGQGYGYTF,TGTGCCAGCAGTGAAGACGGACAGGGATATGGCTACACCTTC
medium-sized,TRBJ1-1,.,13,TRBV29-1,CSVVVQMNTEAFF,TGCAGCGTTGTAGTACAAATGAACACTGAAGCTTTCTTT
.,TRBJ2-7,.,12,TRBV11-2,CASSLDRHEQYF,TGTGCCAGCAGCTTAGATCGGCACGAGCAGTACTTC
.,TRBJ1-4,.,15,TRBV28,CASSLFRTTNEKLFF,TGTGCCAGCAGTTTATTTAGGACAACTAATGAAAAACTGTTTTTT
.,TRBJ1-2,.,13,TRBV7-2,CASRPRADYGYTF,TGTGCCAGCAGACCGCGGGCAGACTATGGCTACACCTTC
.,TRBJ1-1,TRBD1,15,TRBV7-2,CASSWDRRLNTEAFF,TGTGCCAGCAGCTGGGACAGGCGCCTGAACACTGAAGCTTTCTTT
.,TRBJ2-7,.,12,TRBV27,CASSPSPYEQYF,TGTGCCAGCAGTCCTTCTCCCTACGAGCAGTACTTC
few,TRBJ2-5,TRBD2,21,TRBV6-2/TRBV6-3,CASSFFYRLGAGDTYQETQYF,TGTGCCAGCAGTTTCTTTTACCGACTAGGAGCGGGGGACACGTACCAAGAGACCCAGTACTTC
medium-sized,TRBJ2-6,TRBD2,15,TRBV19,CASSMRGSGANVLTF,TGTGCCAGTAGTATGCGGGGGTCCGGGGCCAACGTCCTGACTTTC
.,TRBJ1-5,TRBD1,15,TRBV19,CASTLGTGRDRPQHF,TGTGCCAGTACCCTCGGGACAGGGAGAGATCGGCCCCAGCATTTT
.,TRBJ1-1,.,16,TRBV19,CASSYARSALNTEAFF,TGTGCCAGTAGCTACGCCAGGTCAGCATTGAACACTGAAGCTTTCTTT
few,TRBJ1-5,TRBD1,15,TRBV19,CASYPGTGGGQPQHF,TGTGCCAGTTATCCCGGGACAGGGGGTGGACAGCCCCAGCATTTT
.,TRBJ1-2,.,13,TRBV30,CAWGTGPPGGYTF,TGTGCCTGGGGCACCGGGCCACCGGGAGGCTACACCTTC
.,TRBJ1-3,.,16,TRBV20-1,CSARDIASGVGNTIYF,TGCAGTGCTAGAGATATTGCTTCAGGGGTCGGAAACACCATATATTTT
.,TRBJ2-7,.,11,TRBV2,CASAEGYEQYF,TGTGCCAGCGCGGAGGGATACGAGCAGTACTTC
few,TRBJ2-5,.,13,TRBV5-3,CASSTGTSETQYF,TGTGCCAGCAGCACCGGGACCTCGGAGACCCAGTACTTC